This T cell receptor (beta chain) stems from a study of blood T cell repertoires in COVID-19. Background on the study: Donors in the United States, Italy and Spain gave samples during acute or convalescent COVID-19. T cells, B-cell-depleted T cells, or PBMCs provided the cDNA or gDNA that served as material.

Original analysis: Amplification of reference gene primers was used by the study to estimate nucleated cell counts. Clones were sequenced by immunoSEQ multiplex PCR, and TCRdb holds only the in-frame ones, with some missing. V, J and clone size are those of that table, while D and trimming were read from the DNA. The sample has over 130,000 clones, 88% seen once. The CDR3 is made up of 12 amino acids. Germline-derived CDR1 and CDR2 are ENHRY and SYGVKD. The V and J ends lost 10 bases and 4 bases respectively, with 13 bases between them. The chain carries TRBV10-3 and TRBJ1-2, with no clear D. The sequencing sample was made of peripheral blood. This TCR was recovered from a man in his 60s with active or convalescent COVID-19. The CDR3 DNA is TGTGCCACTAGGTCGGCAAGCTATGGCTACACCTTC. Its translation is CATRSASYGYTF.